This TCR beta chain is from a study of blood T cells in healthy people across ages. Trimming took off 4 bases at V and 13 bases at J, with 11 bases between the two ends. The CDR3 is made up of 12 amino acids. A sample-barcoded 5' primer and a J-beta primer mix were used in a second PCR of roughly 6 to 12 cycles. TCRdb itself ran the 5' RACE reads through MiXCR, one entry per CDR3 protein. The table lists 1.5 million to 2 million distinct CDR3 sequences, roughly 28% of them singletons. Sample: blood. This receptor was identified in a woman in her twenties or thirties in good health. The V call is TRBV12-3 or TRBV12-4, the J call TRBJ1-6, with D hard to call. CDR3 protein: CASSSRSSPLHF. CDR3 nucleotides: TGTGCCAGCAGTTCCCGCTCTTCTCCCCTCCACTTT.